This entry lists 31 T cell receptor beta chains sequenced from one sample in a study of cytomegalovirus exposure and HLA in healthy donors. The PCR contained 60 Vbeta and 13 Jbeta primers. Libraries were prepared by immunoSEQ multiplex PCR; TCRdb keeps only in-frame clonotypes and omits some of them. The repertoire consists of under 150,000 clones, with around 70% occurring once and the leading ten covering around 4%. Sequencing was performed on PBMCs. Receptors originate from a middle-aged woman in good health and CMV-seropositive.

The genes are TRBV5-4 and TRBJ2-5, with 14 bases aligning to TRBD2. V trimming: 0 bases; J trimming: 4 bases; junction bases outside the gene matches: 5. CDR3 length: 17 amino acids. The V gene's germline CDR1 is SGHNT and CDR2 YYREEE (reference sequence). CDR3 sequence (DNA): TGTGCCAGCAGCTTGGAGACTAGCGGGGGGGAAGGAGAGACCCAGTACTTC. Translation: CASSLETSGGEGETQYF.

V is TRBV19 and J is TRBJ2-7; 8 nucleotides agree with TRBD2. V shed 6 bases and J 3 bases; nucleotides not matched to a gene: 7. The CDR3 spans 14 residues. Germline V gene sequence: CDR1 LNHDA, CDR2 SQIVND (reference sequence). The CDR3 DNA sequence: TGTGCCAGTAGACCCAGCGGGGGAGGCTACGAGCAGTACTTC. It yields the protein CASRPSGGGYEQYF.

A note on this clone: Within the sample, other DNA sequences also encode this same CDR3. This chain links TRBV28 with TRBJ2-1; possible D gene TRBD1, 5 bases. The CDR3 runs 14 residues. Germline CDR1 is MDHEN and CDR2 is SYDVKM. V was shortened by 3 bases and J by 4 bases, with 10 bases between the two germline ends. CDR3 coding DNA: TGTGCCAGCAGTTTGCGACAGCCGTACAATGAGCAGTTCTTC. Its translation: CASSLRQPYNEQFF.

V and J are TRBV7-2 and TRBJ1-1; D gene uncertain. The CDR3 has 12 amino acids. The germline V gene has CDR1 SGHTA and CDR2 FQGNSA. The V end was cut by 2 bases, the J end by 5 bases, with 6 bases between. The CDR3 sequence is CASSLTGTEAFF. Written as DNA, the CDR3 is TGTGCCAGCAGCTTAACGGGGACTGAAGCTTTCTTT. The complete variable domain, with remaining parts taken from reference TRBV7-2 and TRBJ1-1, reads GAGVSQSPSNKVTEKGKDVELRCDPISGHTALYWYRQSLGQGLEFLIYFQGNSAPDKSGLPSDRFSAERTGGSVSTLTIQRTQQEDSAVYLCASSLTGTEAFFGQGTRLTVV.

The chain couples TRBV19 to TRBJ1-6, with 7 bases matching TRBD1. CDR1 and CDR2 (germline): LNHDA, SQIVND (reference sequence). The CDR3 is 16 residues long. V lost 1 base, J lost 9 bases, and 9 bases stayed unmatched. CDR3 DNA sequence: TGTGCCAGTAGTATAGTGGAGTCCCAGGGGGTTTCACCCCTCCACTTT. Translated: CASSIVESQGVSPLHF. Filled out from reference TRBV19 and TRBJ1-6, the complete variable domain reads DGGITQSPKYLFRKEGQNVTLSCEQNLNHDAMYWYRQDPGQGLRLIYYSQIVNDFQKGDIAEGYSVSREKKESFPLTVTSAQKNPTAFYLCASSIVESQGVSPLHFGNGTRLTVT.

This clone came up once. The chain couples TRBV5-1 to TRBJ1-1; D uncertain. V dropped 4 bases and J dropped 1 base, with 11 bases sitting between them. Germline values: CDR1 SGHRS, CDR2 YFSETQ. The CDR3 length is 14 residues. The CDR3 bases are TGCGCCAGCAGCCCGAGGCCGGAGAACACTGAAGCTTTCTTT. Translated: CASSPRPENTEAFF.

Only a few counts were recorded for this clone. The chain uses TRBV6-1 and TRBJ1-2, with 7 bases that match TRBD1. With 2 bases clipped from V and 2 bases from J, the junction kept 8 bases outside the gene matches. Looked up from germline, CDR1 is MNHNS and CDR2 is SASEGT. The CDR3 is 16 amino acids. DNA of the CDR3: TGTGCCAGCAGTGAACTCATGGGGACAGAAAACTATGGCTACACCTTC. Protein product: CASSELMGTENYGYTF.

This rearrangement joins TRBV2 to TRBJ2-5, with 9 positions matching TRBD1. CDR1 is SNHLY, CDR2 FYNNEI, per germline. The CDR3 is 17 amino acids. J gave up 1 base and V 7 bases, and 13 bases lay outside the gene matches. The CDR3 DNA reads TGTGCCAGCAAGGGGGGGGTAGGACAGGGGCCCCAAGAGACCCAGTACTTC. Its protein is CASKGGVGQGPQETQYF. Drawing the rest from reference TRBV2 and TRBJ2-5, the complete variable domain is EPEVTQTPSHQVTQMGQEVILRCVPISNHLYFYWYRQILGQKVEFLVSFYNNEISEKSEIFDDQFSVERPDGSNFTLKIRSTKLEDSAMYFCASKGGVGQGPQETQYFGPGTRLLVL.

This clone was detected only a few times. The chain combines TRBV7-2 with TRBJ2-1, with 8 nucleotides matching TRBD2. The CDR3 sequence is 15 residues long. Germline V CDR1 and CDR2: SGHTA, FQGNSA. V lost 5 bases, J lost 4 bases, and 7 bases stayed unmatched. The CDR3 region has the DNA TGTGCCAGCAGCCAAGATCCGGGGGGGTACAATGAGCAGTTCTTC. Amino acid sequence: CASSQDPGGYNEQFF.

The genes are TRBV7-2 and TRBJ2-3; D is unresolved. The V gene's germline CDR1 is SGHTA and CDR2 FQGNSA. The CDR3 consists of 13 residues. Between the trimmed V and J ends, which lost 5 bases and 5 bases, there was a span of 11 bases. The CDR3 reads CASSPLSVDTQYF. CDR3 sequence (DNA): TGTGCCAGCAGCCCCTTGAGCGTAGATACGCAGTATTTT.

The gene calls are TRBV5-1 and TRBJ1-2; TRBD1 aligns across 9 bases. Germline CDR1 and CDR2: SGHRS and YFSETQ. Trimming took 0 bases from V and 7 from J; bases not matched to a gene: 4. The CDR3 totals 14 residues. CDR3 coding DNA: TGCGCCAGCAGCTTGGCGGACAGGGGTGGTGGCTACACCTTC. It encodes CASSLADRGGGYTF. Full variable domain (rest looked up from reference TRBV5-1 and TRBJ1-2): KAGVTQTPRYLIKTRGQQVTLSCSPISGHRSVSWYQQTPGQGLQFLFEYFSETQRNKGNFPGRFSGRQFSNSRSEMNVSTLELGDSALYLCASSLADRGGGYTFGSGTRLTVV.

On this clone: At one boundary the junction diverges from the germline segment, which might be a read error. At the DNA level, this CDR3 is encoded by other sequences in the same sample as well. The V and J genes are TRBV19 and TRBJ1-2, with TRBD1 matching over 10 bases. The length of the CDR3 is 14 residues. The germline gives CDR1 LNHDA, CDR2 SQIVND (reference sequence). The CDR3 sequence: CASSIKGQGYGYTF. In DNA, the CDR3 is TGTGCTAGTAGTATAAAGGGACAGGGGTATGGCTACACCTTC.

The chain carries TRBV2 and TRBJ2-7; 10 bases match TRBD2. The ends lost 4 bases at V and 7 bases at J; junction bases unmatched: 10. Looked up from germline, CDR1 is SNHLY and CDR2 is FYNNEI. The CDR3 loop spans 15 amino acids. CDR3 region: CASSGTGTSELEQYF. Here the CDR3 DNA reads TGTGCCAGCAGTGGAACCGGGACTAGCGAATTGGAGCAGTACTTC.

This rearrangement joins TRBV7-6 to TRBJ2-1; D call uncertain. Between the trimmed V and J ends, which lost 4 bases and 4 bases, there was a span of 8 bases. The germline gives CDR1 SGHVS, CDR2 FNYEAQ. The CDR3 spans 13 residues. The CDR3 DNA follows: TGTGCCAGCAGCTCCACCGGGTACAATGAGCAGTTCTTC. Encoded protein: CASSSTGYNEQFF.

The chain uses TRBV7-3 and TRBJ2-7, with 14 bases matching TRBD2. Germline V gene data show CDR1 as SGHTA and CDR2 as FQGTGA. The CDR3 length is 16 residues. Trimming took 3 bases from V and 4 from J; bases not matched to a gene: 5. CDR3 coding DNA: TGTGCCAGCAGCTTGTATGGGACTAGCGGGAGTTACGAGCAGTACTTC. It codes for CASSLYGTSGSYEQYF.

This clone was recorded only once. The genes are TRBV19 and TRBJ2-1; 9 nucleotides agree with TRBD1. In germline, CDR1 is LNHDA, CDR2 SQIVND (reference sequence). After removal of 8 bases from V and 4 bases from J, the junction contained 12 bases not matched to a gene. The CDR3 has 16 amino acids. The CDR3 spells CASGRTGTGIYNEQFF. As DNA, the CDR3 is TGTGCCAGTGGCAGAACCGGGACAGGGATATACAATGAGCAGTTCTTC.

The CDR3 loop is CASSGQGIETQYF. The CDR3 coding sequence is TGCGCCAGCAGCGGACAGGGGATCGAGACCCAGTACTTC. This rearrangement joins TRBV5-1 to TRBJ2-5; 9 nucleotides match TRBD1. V was clipped by 4 bases and J by 5 bases; unmatched bases: 3. The CDR3 is made up of 13 amino acids. Per the germline V gene, CDR1 is SGHRS and CDR2 is YFSETQ.

This sequence joins TRBV29-1 and TRBJ1-6; 7 bases line up with TRBD1. The germline V gene encodes CDR1 SQVTM and CDR2 ANQGSEA. The CDR3 sequence is 13 residues long. V dropped 7 bases and J dropped 4; count of bases not matched to a gene: 4. The CDR3 protein is CSARQGYNSPLHF. The CDR3 coding sequence is TGCAGCGCTAGACAGGGATATAATTCACCCCTCCACTTT. Full variable domain (outside the CDR3, taken from reference TRBV29-1 and TRBJ1-6): SAVISQKPSRDICQRGTSLTIQCQVDSQVTMMFWYRQQPGQSLTLIATANQGSEATYESGFVIDKFPISRPNLTFSTLTVSNMSPEDSSIYLCSARQGYNSPLHFGNGTRLTVT.

This sequence joins TRBV9 and TRBJ2-7; D might be TRBD2 (7 bases). The CDR3 loop spans 14 amino acids. Per germline, CDR1 SGDLS and CDR2 YYNGEE. V lost 4 bases and J lost 3, with 14 bases in between. The DNA of the CDR3 is TGTGCCAGCAGCCCCGGGCGGGGGCACTACGAGCAGTACTTC. Its translation: CASSPGRGHYEQYF.

This clone was counted between two and nine times. CDR3 sequence reads: CASSLVAGSYEQYF. For the CDR3, the DNA is TGCGCCAGCAGCTTGGTGGCAGGGTCCTACGAGCAGTACTTC. The chain has TRBV5-1 and TRBJ2-7, with TRBD1 as a possible D gene (5 bases). Between the trimmed V and J ends, which lost 0 bases and 1 base, there was a span of 8 bases. CDR1 and CDR2 from the germline V gene are SGHRS and YFSETQ. CDR3 size: 14 residues.

This sequence joins TRBV4-1 and TRBJ2-7; TRBD2 might be the D (6 bases). V was clipped by 4 bases and J by 4 bases, with 14 bases between them. Germline-derived CDR1 and CDR2 are MGHRA and YSYEKL. CDR3 size: 14 residues. The CDR3 spells CASSRRRGSYEQYF. The CDR3, as DNA: TGCGCCAGCAGCCGGAGGAGGGGATCGTACGAGCAGTACTTC.

This rearrangement joins TRBV6-1 to TRBJ2-7; 7 bases are a match to TRBD1. Germline assignment: CDR1 MNHNS and CDR2 SASEGT. This CDR3 contains 14 residues. V gave up 5 bases and J gave up 5 bases; unmatched junction bases: 9. The CDR3 coding sequence is TGTGCCAGCAGTTTCCAGGGACAGTTCGACGAGCAGTACTTC. This gives the protein CASSFQGQFDEQYF.

The chain joins TRBV5-1 to TRBJ2-4; 7 bases match TRBD2. The CDR3 sequence is 15 residues long. The V and J ends lost 5 bases and 1 base, in that order; junction bases with no gene match: 6. Germline CDR1 is SGHRS and CDR2 is YFSETQ. The CDR3 loop reads CASRYGEGAKNIQYF. The CDR3 DNA reads as TGCGCCAGCAGGTACGGGGAGGGGGCCAAAAACATTCAGTACTTC.

V usage is TRBV5-1 and J usage is TRBJ2-3, with 9 bases fitting TRBD1. The CDR3 loop spans 13 amino acids. Germline V gene lookup returns CDR1 SGHRS and CDR2 YFSETQ. J was trimmed by 6 bases and V by 4 bases; bases with no gene match: 3. The CDR3 bases are TGCGCCAGCAGCGGGACAGGGTCGGATACGCAGTATTTT. The encoded protein is CASSGTGSDTQYF.

A few counts support this clone. V gene TRBV2 combines with J gene TRBJ2-5; 8 positions agree with TRBD1. After removal of 0 bases from V and 5 bases from J, the junction contained 8 bases not matched to a gene. The CDR3 covers 16 residues. Germline V gene data show CDR1 as SNHLY and CDR2 as FYNNEI. This CDR3 reads CASSEATAGGGETQYF. DNA for the CDR3: TGTGCCAGCAGTGAAGCTACGGCAGGGGGCGGGGAGACCCAGTACTTC.

This clone is a singleton in its sample. This sequence joins TRBV30 and TRBJ2-7, with 10 bases lining up with TRBD2. From germline, CDR1 is GTSNPN and CDR2 SVGIG (reference sequence). The CDR3 spans 14 residues. V dropped 0 bases and J dropped 6; count of bases not matched to a gene: 5. In nucleotides, the CDR3 is TGTGCCTGGAGTGTAGGTAGCGGGAGGACCGAGCAGTACTTC. Amino acid sequence: CAWSVGSGRTEQYF.

This chain joins TRBV5-5 and TRBJ1-5; the D is unclear. Germline V lookup: CDR1 SGHKS, CDR2 YYEKEE (reference sequence). This CDR3 region has 15 residues. Trimming removed 2 bases at V and 5 bases at J, with 14 bases between. The CDR3 sequence is CASSFGGGMDQPQHF. Written as DNA, the CDR3 is TGTGCCAGCAGCTTCGGAGGAGGGATGGATCAGCCCCAGCATTTT.

The chain uses TRBV5-1 and TRBJ2-1; 9 bases match TRBD2. V gave up 0 bases and J gave up 6 bases; unmatched junction bases: 16. Per the germline V gene, CDR1 is SGHRS and CDR2 is YFSETQ. CDR3 length equals 19 residues. The CDR3 region is CASSLGGGRAFPLVNEQFF. The CDR3 DNA follows: TGCGCCAGCAGCTTGGGGGGCGGGAGGGCCTTCCCCCTTGTCAATGAGCAGTTCTTC.

The V gene is TRBV11-3, the J gene TRBJ1-4, with TRBD1 identical over 9 bases. The CDR3 covers 16 residues. V dropped 2 bases and J dropped 5; count of bases not matched to a gene: 6. Germline loops: CDR1 SGHNT, CDR2 YENEEA. CDR3 in amino acids: CASSLRGQGSNEKLFF. As DNA, the CDR3 is TGTGCCAGCAGCTTAAGGGGACAGGGTTCCAATGAAAAACTGTTTTTT.

This sequence joins TRBV7-8 and TRBJ1-5, with a weak D call TRBD1 (6 bases). Germline V lookup: CDR1 SGHVS, CDR2 FQNEAQ. V was shortened by 0 bases and J by 1 base, with 25 bases between the two germline ends. The CDR3 extends over 21 amino acids. CDR3 DNA: TGTGCCAGCAGCTTAGCAGGGGGGAGGGGCAGTCTAAGGTGGAGCAATCAGCCCCAGCATTTT. As protein: CASSLAGGRGSLRWSNQPQHF. The entire variable domain, with the rest obtained from reference TRBV7-8 and TRBJ1-5, is as follows: GAGVSQSPRYKVAKRGQDVALRCDPISGHVSLFWYQQALGQGPEFLTYFQNEAQLDKSGLPSDRFFAERPEGSVSTLKIQRTQQEDSAVYLCASSLAGGRGSLRWSNQPQHFGDGTRLSIL.

This chain joins TRBV7-9 and TRBJ2-4, with TRBD2 matching over 9 bases. This CDR3 has 12 amino acids. Germline V CDR1 and CDR2: SEHNR, FQNEAQ (reference sequence). With 1 base clipped from V and 13 bases from J, the junction kept 2 bases outside the gene matches. The CDR3 sequence is CASSLGAGGQYF. Written as DNA, the CDR3 is TGTGCCAGCAGCTTAGGGGCGGGGGGGCAGTACTTC.